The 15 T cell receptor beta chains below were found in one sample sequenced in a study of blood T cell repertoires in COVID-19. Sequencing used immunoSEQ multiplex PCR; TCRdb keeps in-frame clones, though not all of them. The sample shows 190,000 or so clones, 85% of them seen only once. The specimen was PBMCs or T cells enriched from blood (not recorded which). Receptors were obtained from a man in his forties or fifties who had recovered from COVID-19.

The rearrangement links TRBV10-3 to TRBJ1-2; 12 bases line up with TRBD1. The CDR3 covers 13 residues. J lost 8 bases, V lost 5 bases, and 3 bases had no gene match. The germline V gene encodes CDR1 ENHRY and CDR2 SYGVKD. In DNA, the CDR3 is TGTGCCATCAGTAGGGACAGGGGGCAAGGCTACACCTTC. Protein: CAISRDRGQGYTF.

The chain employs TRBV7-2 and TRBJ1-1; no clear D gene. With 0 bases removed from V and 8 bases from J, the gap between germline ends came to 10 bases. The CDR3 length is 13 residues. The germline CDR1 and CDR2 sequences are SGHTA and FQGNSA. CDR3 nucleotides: TGTGCCAGCAGCTTAGCGGCGGGCGGAGAAGCTTTCTTT. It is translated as CASSLAAGGEAFF. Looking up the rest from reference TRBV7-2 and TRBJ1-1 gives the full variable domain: GAGVSQSPSNKVTEKGKDVELRCDPISGHTALYWYRQSLGQGLEFLIYFQGNSAPDKSGLPSDRFSAERTGGSVSTLTIQRTQQEDSAVYLCASSLAAGGEAFFGQGTRLTVV.

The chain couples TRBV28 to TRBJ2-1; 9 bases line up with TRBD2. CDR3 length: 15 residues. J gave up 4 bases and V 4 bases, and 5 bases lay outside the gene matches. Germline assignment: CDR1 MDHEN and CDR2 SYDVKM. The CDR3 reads CASSSLAGIYNEQFF. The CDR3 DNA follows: TGTGCCAGCAGTTCGCTAGCGGGGATTTACAATGAGCAGTTCTTC.

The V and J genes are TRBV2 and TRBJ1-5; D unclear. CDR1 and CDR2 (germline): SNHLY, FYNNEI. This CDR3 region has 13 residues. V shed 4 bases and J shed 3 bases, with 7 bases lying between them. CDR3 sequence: CASSGGNNQPQHF. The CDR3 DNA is TGTGCCAGCAGTGGAGGGAACAATCAGCCCCAGCATTTT.

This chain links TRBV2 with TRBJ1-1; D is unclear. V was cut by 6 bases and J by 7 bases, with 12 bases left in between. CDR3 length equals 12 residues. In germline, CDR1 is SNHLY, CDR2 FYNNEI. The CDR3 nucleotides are TGTGCCAGCAGCTACGCGTCCGTTGAAGCTTTCTTT. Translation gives CASSYASVEAFF.

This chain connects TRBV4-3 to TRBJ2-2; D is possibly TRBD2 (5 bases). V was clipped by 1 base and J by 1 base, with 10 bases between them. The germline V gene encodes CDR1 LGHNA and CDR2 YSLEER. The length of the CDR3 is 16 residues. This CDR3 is CASSQASRENTGELFF. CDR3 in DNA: TGCGCCAGCAGCCAAGCTTCCCGGGAGAACACCGGGGAGCTGTTTTTT.

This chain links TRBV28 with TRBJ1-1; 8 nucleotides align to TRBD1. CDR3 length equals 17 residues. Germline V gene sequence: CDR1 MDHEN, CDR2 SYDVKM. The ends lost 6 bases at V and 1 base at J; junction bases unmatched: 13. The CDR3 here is CASSGPGQAASNTEAFF. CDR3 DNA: TGTGCCAGCAGCGGTCCGGGACAGGCCGCTTCGAACACTGAAGCTTTCTTT. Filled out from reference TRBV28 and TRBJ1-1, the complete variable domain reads DVKVTQSSRYLVKRTGEKVFLECVQDMDHENMFWYRQDPGLGLRLIYFSYDVKMKEKGDIPEGYSVSREKKERFSLILESASTNQTSMYLCASSGPGQAASNTEAFFGQGTRLTVV.

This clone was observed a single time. The chain's CDR3 is CASSQDSQGTYEQYF. The DNA for the CDR3 is TGCGCCAGCAGCCAAGATAGTCAGGGCACCTACGAGCAGTACTTC. The J gene is TRBJ2-7, the V gene TRBV4-3, with D maybe TRBD1 (5 bases). Germline lookup yields CDR1 LGHNA and CDR2 YSLEER. The CDR3 is made up of 15 amino acids. Between the trimmed V and J ends, which lost 0 bases and 2 bases, there was a span of 11 bases.

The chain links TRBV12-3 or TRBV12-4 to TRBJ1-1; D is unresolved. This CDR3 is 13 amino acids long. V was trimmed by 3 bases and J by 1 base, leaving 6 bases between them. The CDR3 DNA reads TGTGCCAGCAGTTTGAGCCCGAACACTGAAGCTTTCTTT. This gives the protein CASSLSPNTEAFF.

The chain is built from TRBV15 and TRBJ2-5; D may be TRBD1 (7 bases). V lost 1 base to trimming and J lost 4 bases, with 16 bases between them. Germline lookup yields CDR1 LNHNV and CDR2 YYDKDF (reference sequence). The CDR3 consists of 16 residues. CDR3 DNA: TGTGCCACCAGCAGAGTCGGGGGTAGGGGGCGAGAGACCCAGTACTTC. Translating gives CATSRVGGRGRETQYF.

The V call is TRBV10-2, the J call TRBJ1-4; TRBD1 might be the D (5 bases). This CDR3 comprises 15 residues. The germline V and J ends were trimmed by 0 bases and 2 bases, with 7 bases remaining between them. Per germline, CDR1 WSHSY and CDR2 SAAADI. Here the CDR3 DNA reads TGCGCCAGCAGTGAGTCGGGGGGGACTAATGAAAAACTGTTTTTT. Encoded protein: CASSESGGTNEKLFF.

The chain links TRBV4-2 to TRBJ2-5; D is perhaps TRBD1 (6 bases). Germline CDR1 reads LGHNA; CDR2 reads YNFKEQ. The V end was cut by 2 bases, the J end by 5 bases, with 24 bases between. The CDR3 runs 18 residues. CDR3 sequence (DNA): TGTGCCAGCAGCCAATCCGGGGCCCGGTACGCGCAGGGGGAGACCCAGTACTTC. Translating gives CASSQSGARYAQGETQYF.

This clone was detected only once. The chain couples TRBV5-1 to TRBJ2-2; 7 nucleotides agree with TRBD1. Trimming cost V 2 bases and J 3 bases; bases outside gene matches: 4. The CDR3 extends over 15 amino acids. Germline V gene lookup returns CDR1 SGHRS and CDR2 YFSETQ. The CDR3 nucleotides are TGCGCCAGCAGCTTAACAGGGGTAGACACCGGGGAGCTGTTTTTT. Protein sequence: CASSLTGVDTGELFF.

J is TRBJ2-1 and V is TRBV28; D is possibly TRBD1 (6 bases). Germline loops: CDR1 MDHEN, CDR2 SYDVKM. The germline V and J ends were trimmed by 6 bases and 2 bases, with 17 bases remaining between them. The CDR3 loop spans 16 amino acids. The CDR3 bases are TGTGCCAGCAGCGGAAGTGGGGCAGGGGCCTACAATGAGCAGTTCTTC. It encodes CASSGSGAGAYNEQFF.

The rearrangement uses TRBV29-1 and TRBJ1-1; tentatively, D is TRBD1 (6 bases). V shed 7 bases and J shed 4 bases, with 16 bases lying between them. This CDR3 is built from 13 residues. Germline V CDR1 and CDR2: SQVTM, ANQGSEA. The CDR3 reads CSAGITGITEAFF. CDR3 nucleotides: TGCAGCGCTGGAATTACAGGGATCACTGAAGCTTTCTTT.